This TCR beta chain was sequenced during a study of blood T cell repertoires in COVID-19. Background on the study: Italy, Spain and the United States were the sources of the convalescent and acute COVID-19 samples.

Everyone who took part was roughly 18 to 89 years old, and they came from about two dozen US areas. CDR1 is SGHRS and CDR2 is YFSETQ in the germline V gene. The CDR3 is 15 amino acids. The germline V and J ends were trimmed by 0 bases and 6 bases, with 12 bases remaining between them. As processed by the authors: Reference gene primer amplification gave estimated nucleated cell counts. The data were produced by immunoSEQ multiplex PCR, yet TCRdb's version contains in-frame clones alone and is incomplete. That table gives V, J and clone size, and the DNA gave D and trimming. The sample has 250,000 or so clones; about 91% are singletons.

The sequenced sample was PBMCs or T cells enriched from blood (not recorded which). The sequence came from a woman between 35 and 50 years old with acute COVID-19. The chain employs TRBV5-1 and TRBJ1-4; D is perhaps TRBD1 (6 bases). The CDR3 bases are TGCGCCAGCAGCTTGGTAACAGGGTCGGATGAAAAACTGTTTTTT. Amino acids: CASSLVTGSDEKLFF.